This TCR beta chain was profiled in a study of blood T cells in healthy people across ages. It was with a sample-barcoded 5' primer and a J-beta primer mix that a second PCR of about 7 to 12 cycles was run. Tagging of each cDNA molecule was performed by a template-switch adaptor with 12 random nucleotides. One entry per CDR3 protein, called by TCRdb with MiXCR from the 5' RACE reads. The profile shows roughly 1.6 million distinct CDR3 sequences, roughly 32% of them singletons. This clonotype was picked up a small number of times. The target antigen is unknown. Each sample gave at least 6 million isolated PBMCs. Trimming stripped 0 bases from V and 3 bases from J, with 9 bases between. The CDR3 has 14 residues. Germline V gives CDR1 SGHAT, CDR2 FQDESV (reference sequence). Overall study results and limits: One million T cells yielded diversity estimates that were considered underestimates. TCR beta diversity, measured per million T cells, fell in a roughly linear way with age.

The clonotype originates from a woman aged 25 to 39 in good health. Sequencing was performed on blood. The chain uses TRBV11-1 and TRBJ2-7; maybe TRBD1 (5 bases). The chain's CDR3 is CASSLAGHLYEQYF. CDR3 bases: TGTGCCAGCAGCTTAGCGGGGCACCTCTACGAGCAGTACTTC.